This T cell receptor beta chain is from a study of Tregs in tolerant kidney transplant recipients. CDR3 length equals 16 residues. Germline V lookup: CDR1 SGHRS, CDR2 YFSETQ. With V trimmed by 2 bases and J by 2 bases, 9 bases remained unmatched. Repertoires were generated with immunoSEQ multiplex PCR, while TCRdb's copy carries only in-frame clones and drops some. This sample contains 50,000 or so clones. For this clone: Its antigen is still unknown. The read comes to an end 3 residues before the CDR3 does, leaving the germline J gene to fill in the end.

Unstimulated regulatory T cells (CD4+CD25+CD127-), CD4+CD25- non-regulatory cells, CD4 and CD8 cells were FACS-sorted from thawed PBMCs. Overall study results and limits: In tolerant patients, donor-specific Tregs outgrew total Tregs, suggesting antigen-driven expansion. Some patients' samples used different primers over time, so nucleotide sequences weren't comparable.

The specimen comprised CD4+ T cells from blood, sampled before the transplant. The genes are TRBV5-1 and TRBJ1-1, with 7 bases lining up with TRBD1. This receptor was taken from a human donor who received a combined kidney and bone marrow transplant. CDR3 DNA, as far as it was read: TGCGCCAGCAGCTTTCTCGGGACAGCCACAAACACTGAA. Its protein is CASSFLGTATNTE. The entire CDR3 reads CASSFLGTATNTEAFF.